Presented here are 12 T cell receptor beta chains from one specimen sequenced in a study of read filtering for tumor transcriptome and immune sequencing (dated by TCRdb to the early 2020s). For sequencing, an Illumina HiSeq 4000 was employed. Starting from 400 ng RNA, TCR libraries were constructed with the Immunoverse kit using molecular barcoded adaptors that cover the alpha/delta and beta/gamma chains. The public reads were reprocessed in TCRdb via fastp at Q25 and MiXCR, keeping in-frame beta chains. A single entry per CDR3 protein holds the most common genes and DNA from its merged rows. The sample data list about 86,000 distinct CDR3 sequences, and roughly 12% of these were observed just once. The ten largest clones represent 14% to 15% of the sample. The sequenced sample was a population of CD138-negative cells sorted from bone marrow. The sample's cell subset or site label, decoded: bone marrow mononuclear cells depleted of CD138+ plasma/myeloma cells by negative magnetic selection. The receptor source for this set is a donor at least 40 years old with multiple myeloma.

At least ten counts were recorded for this clonotype. The chain links TRBV20-1 to TRBJ2-1; TRBD2 matches at 8 bases. In germline, CDR1 is DFQATT, CDR2 SNEGSKA (reference sequence). This CDR3 is built from 17 residues. V shed 6 bases, J shed 4 bases, and the junction held 17 bases outside the gene matches. The CDR3 DNA is TGCAGTGCGGGGCTAGCGGGCTCAAGAAGGGGTTACAATGAGCAGTTCTTC. Encoded protein: CSAGLAGSRRGYNEQFF.

Points on this clonotype: It may be a read error: a sequence one base away is much more abundant. Without the conserved terminal phenylalanine or tryptophan, this CDR3 likely stems from a read error. The V call is TRBV10-3, the J call TRBJ2-2; 11 bases map to TRBD2. Germline V gene lookup returns CDR1 ENHRY and CDR2 SYGVKD. This CDR3 contains 17 residues. With V trimmed by 4 bases and J by 6 bases, 10 bases remained unmatched. CDR3 residues: CAISGSPTSGESGELFS. The CDR3 nucleotides are TGTGCCATCAGTGGTTCCCCGACTAGCGGGGAATCCGGGGAGCTGTTTTCT.

Regarding this clonotype: A far bigger clonotype differs at one base, so this is likely a read error. J is TRBJ2-1 and V is TRBV11-2; 13 positions match TRBD2. The CDR3 runs 16 residues. Germline lookup yields CDR1 SGHAT and CDR2 FQNNGV. CDR3 residues: CASSNPGLAGYNVQFF. The CDR3 bases are TGTGCCAGCAGCAACCCGGGACTAGCGGGGTACAATGTGCAGTTCTTC.

This clonotype was observed many times. The chain recombines TRBV3-1 with TRBJ2-1, with TRBD1 matching 7 bases. Germline trimming cut 4 bases from V and 2 bases from J; bases unmatched to any gene: 11. Germline V gene data show CDR1 as LGHDT and CDR2 as YNNKEL (reference sequence). CDR3 length: 17 amino acids. The CDR3 spells CASSRGAGTATYNEQFF. For the CDR3, the DNA is TGTGCCAGCAGCCGCGGAGCCGGGACAGCAACCTACAATGAGCAGTTCTTC.

This clonotype was counted at least ten times. The chain links TRBV20-1 to TRBJ2-7; D unresolved. The V and J ends lost 0 bases and 1 base respectively, with 10 bases between them. The CDR3 covers 14 residues. CDR1 is DFQATT, CDR2 SNEGSKA, per germline (reference sequence). DNA for the CDR3: TGCAGTGCTAGAGATCTTGGCAGATCCTACGAGCAGTACTTC. Its translation: CSARDLGRSYEQYF.

Many counts were recorded for this clonotype. The chain employs TRBV5-5 and TRBJ2-2; tentative D call: TRBD1 (6 bases). The germline gives CDR1 SGHKS, CDR2 YYEKEE (reference sequence). The CDR3 sequence is 14 residues long. Trimming shortened V by 4 bases and J by 1 base, and 8 bases separated the two germline ends. The CDR3 spells CASSPRGNTGELFF. CDR3 sequence (DNA): TGTGCCAGCAGCCCCAGGGGGAACACCGGGGAGCTGTTTTTT. Filled out from reference TRBV5-5 and TRBJ2-2, the complete variable domain reads DAGVTQSPTHLIKTRGQQVTLRCSPISGHKSVSWYQQVLGQGPQFIFQYYEKEERGRGNFPDRFSARQFPNYSSELNVNALLLGDSALYLCASSPRGNTGELFFGEGSRLTVL.

This clonotype was counted only a few times. The chain joins TRBV10-2 to TRBJ2-5; no definite D call. The V gene's germline CDR1 is WSHSY and CDR2 SAAADI. V was pared by 2 bases and J by 9 bases, with 13 bases between. The CDR3 spans 13 residues. The CDR3 spells CASSETLDFSQYF. In DNA form, the CDR3 reads TGCGCCAGCAGTGAGACGTTAGATTTTTCCCAGTACTTC.

V gene TRBV18 combines with J gene TRBJ2-7; 10 positions match TRBD1. Trimming cost V 6 bases and J 3 bases; bases outside gene matches: 5. Germline-derived CDR1 and CDR2 are KGHSH and LQKENI. This CDR3 region has 14 residues. CDR3 loop: CASSAGTGVYEQYF. The CDR3 DNA follows: TGTGCCAGCTCGGCCGGGACAGGGGTCTACGAGCAGTACTTC.

The CDR3: CASSIYQGYTEAFF. The CDR3 coding sequence is TGTGCCAGCAGTATCTACCAGGGTTACACTGAAGCTTTCTTT. V is TRBV6-1 and J is TRBJ1-1, with D possibly TRBD1 on 5 matching bases. Trimming stripped 5 bases from V and 3 bases from J, with 13 bases between. Germline V gene sequence: CDR1 MNHNS, CDR2 SASEGT. This CDR3 is built from 14 residues.

This clonotype was observed at least ten times. This chain uses TRBV29-1 with TRBJ2-5; possibly TRBD2 for D (6 bases). Germline V CDR1 and CDR2: SQVTM, ANQGSEA. The CDR3 covers 12 residues. V lost 4 bases and J 2 bases, leaving 8 bases between the germline ends. The CDR3 loop reads CSVARGQETQYF. Written as DNA, the CDR3 is TGCAGCGTTGCACGGGGGCAAGAGACCCAGTACTTC.

This chain joins TRBV5-1 and TRBJ1-2, with D perhaps matching TRBD1 (5 bases). V lost 0 bases and J lost 2, with 20 bases in between. This CDR3 contains 18 residues. The germline V gene has CDR1 SGHRS and CDR2 YFSETQ. Written as DNA, the CDR3 is TGCGCCAGCAGCTTGGGGGAATCCGGGACGGTGCGGAACTATGGCTACACCTTC. This codes for CASSLGESGTVRNYGYTF. The complete variable domain, with remaining parts taken from reference TRBV5-1 and TRBJ1-2, reads KAGVTQTPRYLIKTRGQQVTLSCSPISGHRSVSWYQQTPGQGLQFLFEYFSETQRNKGNFPGRFSGRQFSNSRSEMNVSTLELGDSALYLCASSLGESGTVRNYGYTFGSGTRLTVV.

This clonotype was observed many times. This sequence joins TRBV12-3 or TRBV12-4 and TRBJ2-1; D is possibly TRBD1 or TRBD2 (7 bases each). The CDR3 totals 17 residues. Trimming removed 6 bases at V and 4 bases at J, with 22 bases between. The CDR3 DNA sequence: TGTGCCAGCAGGGGGGGGGAGGGGGCACCCGGATACAATGAGCAGTTCTTC. Its protein is CASRGGEGAPGYNEQFF.